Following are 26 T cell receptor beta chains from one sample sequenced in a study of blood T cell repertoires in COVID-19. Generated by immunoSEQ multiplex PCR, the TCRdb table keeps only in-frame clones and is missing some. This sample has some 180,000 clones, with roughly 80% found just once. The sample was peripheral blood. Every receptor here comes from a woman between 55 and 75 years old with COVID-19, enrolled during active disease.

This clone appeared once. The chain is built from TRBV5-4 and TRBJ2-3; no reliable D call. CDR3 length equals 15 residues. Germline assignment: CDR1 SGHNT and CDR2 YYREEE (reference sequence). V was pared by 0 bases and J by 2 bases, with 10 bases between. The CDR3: CASSLDGFYTDTQYF. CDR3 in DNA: TGTGCCAGCAGCTTGGACGGGTTTTACACAGATACGCAGTATTTT.

CDR3 sequence: CSVPGLAGGPGEQYF. Written as DNA, the CDR3 is TGCAGCGTTCCCGGACTAGCGGGAGGGCCGGGCGAGCAGTACTTC. The chain combines TRBV29-1 with TRBJ2-7, with 15 bases identical to TRBD2. Trimming cost V 5 bases and J 6 bases; bases outside gene matches: 8. This CDR3 is built from 15 residues. Per the germline V gene, CDR1 is SQVTM and CDR2 is ANQGSEA.

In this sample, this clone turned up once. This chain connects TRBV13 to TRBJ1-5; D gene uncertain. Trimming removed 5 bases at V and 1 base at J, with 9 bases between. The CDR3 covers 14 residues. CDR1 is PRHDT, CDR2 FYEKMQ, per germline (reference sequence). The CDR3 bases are TGTGCCAGCAGCCCGAGAGGGAGCAATCAGCCCCAGCATTTT. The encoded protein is CASSPRGSNQPQHF.

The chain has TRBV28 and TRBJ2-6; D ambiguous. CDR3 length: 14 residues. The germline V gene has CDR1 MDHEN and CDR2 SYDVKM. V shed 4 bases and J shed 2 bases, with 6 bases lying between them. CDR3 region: CASSSLPGANVLTF. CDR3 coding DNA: TGTGCCAGCAGTTCCCTCCCTGGGGCCAACGTCCTGACTTTC.

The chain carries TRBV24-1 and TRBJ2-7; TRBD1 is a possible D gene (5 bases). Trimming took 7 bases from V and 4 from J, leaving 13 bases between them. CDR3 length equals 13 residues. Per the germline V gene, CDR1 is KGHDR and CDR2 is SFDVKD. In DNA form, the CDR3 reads TGTGCCACCAGCCTAACCGGACATTACGAGCAGTACGTC. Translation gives CATSLTGHYEQYV.

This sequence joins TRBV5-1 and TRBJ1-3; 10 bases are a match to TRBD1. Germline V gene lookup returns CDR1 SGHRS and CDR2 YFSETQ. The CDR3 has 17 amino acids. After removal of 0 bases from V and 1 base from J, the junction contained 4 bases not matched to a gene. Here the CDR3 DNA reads TGCGCCAGCAGCTTGGAGGGACAGGGGAAGTCTGGAAACACCATATATTTT. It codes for CASSLEGQGKSGNTIYF.

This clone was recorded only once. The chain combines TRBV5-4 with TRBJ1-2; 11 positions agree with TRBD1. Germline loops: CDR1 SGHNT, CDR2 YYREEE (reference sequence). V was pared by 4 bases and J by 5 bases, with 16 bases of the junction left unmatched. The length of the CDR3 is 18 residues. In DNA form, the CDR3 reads TGTGCCAGCAGCCGAGGACAGGGGGCTTCTCCCTTATGGTATGGCTACACCTTC. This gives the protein CASSRGQGASPLWYGYTF.

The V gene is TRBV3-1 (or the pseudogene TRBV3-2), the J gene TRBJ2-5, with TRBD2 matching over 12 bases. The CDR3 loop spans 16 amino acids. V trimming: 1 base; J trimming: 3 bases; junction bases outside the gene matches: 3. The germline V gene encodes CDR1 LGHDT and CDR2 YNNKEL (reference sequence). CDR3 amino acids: CASSQGRLAGEETQYF. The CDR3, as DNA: TGTGCCAGCAGCCAAGGGAGACTAGCGGGGGAAGAGACCCAGTACTTC.

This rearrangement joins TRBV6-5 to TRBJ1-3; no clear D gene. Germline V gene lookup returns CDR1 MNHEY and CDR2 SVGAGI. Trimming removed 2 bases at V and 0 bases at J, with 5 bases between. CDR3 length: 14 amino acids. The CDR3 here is CASSYRGSGNTIYF. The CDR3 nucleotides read TGTGCCAGCAGTTACCGGGGCTCTGGAAACACCATATATTTT.

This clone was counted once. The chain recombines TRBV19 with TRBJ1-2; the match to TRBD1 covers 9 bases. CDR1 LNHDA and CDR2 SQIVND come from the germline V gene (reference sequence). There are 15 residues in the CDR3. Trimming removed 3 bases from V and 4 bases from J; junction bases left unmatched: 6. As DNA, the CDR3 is TGTGCCAGTAGTATCGGGGGACAGGGTGGCTATGGCTACACCTTC. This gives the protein CASSIGGQGGYGYTF.

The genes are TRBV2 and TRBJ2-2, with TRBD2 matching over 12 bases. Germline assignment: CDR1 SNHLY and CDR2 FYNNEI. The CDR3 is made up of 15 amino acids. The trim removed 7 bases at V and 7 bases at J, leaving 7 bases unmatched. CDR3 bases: TGTGCCAGCAAACTAGCGGGGGGCCGTGTCGGGGAGCTGTTTTTT. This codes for CASKLAGGRVGELFF.

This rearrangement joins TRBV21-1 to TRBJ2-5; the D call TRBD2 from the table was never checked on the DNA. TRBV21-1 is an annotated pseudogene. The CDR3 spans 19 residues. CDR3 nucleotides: TGTGCCAGCAGCAAAGGACCCGGGACTAGCGGGAGGGCCAGGGAGACCCAGTACTTC. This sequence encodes CASSKGPGTSGRARETQYF.

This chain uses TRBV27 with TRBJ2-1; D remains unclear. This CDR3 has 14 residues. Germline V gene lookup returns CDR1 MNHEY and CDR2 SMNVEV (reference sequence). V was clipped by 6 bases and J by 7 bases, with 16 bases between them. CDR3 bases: TGTGCCAGCAGGCCGGGTCCCTTTATGAATGAGCAGTTCTTC. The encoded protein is CASRPGPFMNEQFF.

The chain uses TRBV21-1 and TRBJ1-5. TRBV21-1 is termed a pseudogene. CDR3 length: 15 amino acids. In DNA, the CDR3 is TGTGCCAGCTATCCCCCGCGGGGGAGAAATCAGCCCCAGCATTTT. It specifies CASYPPRGRNQPQHF.

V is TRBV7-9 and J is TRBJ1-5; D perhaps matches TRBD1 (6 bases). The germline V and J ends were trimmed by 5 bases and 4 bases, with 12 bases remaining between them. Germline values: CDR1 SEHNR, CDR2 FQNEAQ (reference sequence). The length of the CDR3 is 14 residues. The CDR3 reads CASSLRQDNQPQHF. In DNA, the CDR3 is TGTGCCAGCAGCCTAAGACAGGATAATCAGCCCCAGCATTTT.

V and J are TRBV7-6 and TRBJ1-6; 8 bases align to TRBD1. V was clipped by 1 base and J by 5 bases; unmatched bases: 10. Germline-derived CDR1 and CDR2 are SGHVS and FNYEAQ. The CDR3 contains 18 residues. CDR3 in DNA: TGTGCCAGCAGCTTAGGGGTTCCAGGGGGCGCAGATAATTCACCCCTCCACTTT. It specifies CASSLGVPGGADNSPLHF. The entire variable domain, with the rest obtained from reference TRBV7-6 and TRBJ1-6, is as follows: GAGVSQSPRYKVTKRGQDVALRCDPISGHVSLYWYRQALGQGPEFLTYFNYEAQQDKSGLPNDRFSAERPEGSISTLTIQRTEQRDSAMYRCASSLGVPGGADNSPLHFGNGTRLTVT.

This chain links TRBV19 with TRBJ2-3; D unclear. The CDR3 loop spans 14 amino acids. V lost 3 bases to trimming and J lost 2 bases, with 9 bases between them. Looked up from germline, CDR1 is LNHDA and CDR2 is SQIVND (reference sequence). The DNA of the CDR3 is TGTGCCAGTAGTATTGAGAGGTCCACAGATACGCAGTATTTT. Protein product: CASSIERSTDTQYF.

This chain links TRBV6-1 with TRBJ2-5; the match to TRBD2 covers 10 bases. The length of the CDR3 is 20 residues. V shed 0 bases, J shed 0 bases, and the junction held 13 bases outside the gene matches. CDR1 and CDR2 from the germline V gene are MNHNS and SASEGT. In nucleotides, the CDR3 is TGTGCCAGCAGTGAAGCCCCTAGCGGGAGAGCTAGTCCAAACCAAGAGACCCAGTACTTC. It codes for CASSEAPSGRASPNQETQYF.

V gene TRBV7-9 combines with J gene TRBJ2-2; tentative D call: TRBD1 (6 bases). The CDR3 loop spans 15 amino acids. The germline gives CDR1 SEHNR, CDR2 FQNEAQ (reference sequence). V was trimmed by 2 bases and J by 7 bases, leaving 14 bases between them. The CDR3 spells CASSLSAGAGGELFF. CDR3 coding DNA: TGTGCCAGCAGCTTAAGTGCAGGGGCTGGCGGGGAGCTGTTTTTT.

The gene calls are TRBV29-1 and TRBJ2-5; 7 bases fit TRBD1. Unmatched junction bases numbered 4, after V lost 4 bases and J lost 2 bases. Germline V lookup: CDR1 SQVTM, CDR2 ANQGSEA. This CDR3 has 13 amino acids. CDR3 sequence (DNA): TGCAGCGTTGGGGGGACAGCGCAAGAGACCCAGTACTTC. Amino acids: CSVGGTAQETQYF.

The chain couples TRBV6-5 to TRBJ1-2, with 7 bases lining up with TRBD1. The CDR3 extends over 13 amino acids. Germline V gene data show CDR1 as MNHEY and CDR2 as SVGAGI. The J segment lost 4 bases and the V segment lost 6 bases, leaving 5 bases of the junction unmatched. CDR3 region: CASSQTGSYGYTF. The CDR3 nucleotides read TGTGCCAGCAGCCAGACAGGGTCCTATGGCTACACCTTC.

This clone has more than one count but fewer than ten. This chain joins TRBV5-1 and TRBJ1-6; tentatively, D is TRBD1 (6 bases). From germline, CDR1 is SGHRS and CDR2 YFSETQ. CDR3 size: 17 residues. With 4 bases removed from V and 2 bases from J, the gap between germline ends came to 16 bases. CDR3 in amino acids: CASSLTGLGAYNSPLHF. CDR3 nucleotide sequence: TGCGCCAGCAGCCTTACAGGGCTGGGGGCCTATAATTCACCCCTCCACTTT.

The CDR3 DNA sequence: TGTGCCAGCAGTTCGGACAGATACGAGCAGTACGTC. It is translated as CASSSDRYEQYV. The V call is TRBV6-2 or TRBV6-3, the J call TRBJ2-7, with D possibly matching TRBD1 (6 bases). CDR3 length: 12 residues. The germline V gene encodes CDR1 MNHEY and CDR2 SVGEGT. Trimming pared 4 bases from V and 4 bases from J, leaving 8 bases between.

This chain's CDR3 is CASSDLAGPHSMSSGNTIYF. Here the CDR3 DNA reads TGCGCCAGCAGTGACCTCGCGGGACCGCACAGTATGAGTTCTGGAAACACCATATATTTT. This chain joins TRBV10-1 and TRBJ1-3, with TRBD1 as a possible D gene (5 bases). The CDR3 contains 20 residues. Germline values: CDR1 WNHNN, CDR2 SYGVQD (reference sequence). V was clipped by 3 bases and J by 1 base, with 25 bases between them.

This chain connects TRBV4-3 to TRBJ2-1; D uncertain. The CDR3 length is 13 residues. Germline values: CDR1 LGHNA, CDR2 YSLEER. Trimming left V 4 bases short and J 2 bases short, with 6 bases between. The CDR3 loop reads CASSPSAYNEQFF. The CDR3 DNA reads TGCGCCAGCAGCCCCTCGGCCTACAATGAGCAGTTCTTC.

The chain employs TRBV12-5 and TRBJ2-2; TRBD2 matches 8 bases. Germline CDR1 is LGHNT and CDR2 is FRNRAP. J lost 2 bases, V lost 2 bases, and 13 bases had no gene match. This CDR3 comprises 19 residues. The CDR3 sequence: CASGLTPGSGRLNTGELFF. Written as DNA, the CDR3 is TGTGCTAGTGGTTTGACCCCCGGGAGCGGGAGATTAAACACCGGGGAGCTGTTTTTT.